Shown below are 11 T cell receptor beta chains from a single sample sequenced in a study of CD8+ T cells in alopecia areata. Treatment here: oral pan-JAK inhibitor, 5-10 mg twice daily. After isolation, RNA underwent reverse transcription to generate cDNA as the sequencing template. Repertoires were generated with immunoSEQ multiplex PCR, while TCRdb's copy carries only in-frame clones and drops some. The sample lists 200,000 to 250,000 clones, about 58% seen once, with 1.5% to 2% in the top ten. This sample comprised CD4+ T cells sorted from blood, obtained at week 4, from a patient treated with tofacitinib. The receptors originated from a human donor with alopecia areata.

The chain carries TRBV30 and TRBJ2-1; D unresolved. The germline V gene has CDR1 GTSNPN and CDR2 SVGIG (reference sequence). Trimming removed 5 bases from V and 7 bases from J, with 9 bases in between. The CDR3 consists of 11 residues. The CDR3 sequence: CAWADRNEQFF. The CDR3 DNA sequence: TGTGCCTGGGCCGACCGGAATGAGCAGTTCTTC.

The genes are TRBV30 and TRBJ1-2; D uncertain. Trimming left V 5 bases short and J 4 bases short, with 11 bases between. There are 12 residues in the CDR3. Germline CDR1 GTSNPN, CDR2 SVGIG (reference sequence). CDR3 residues: CAWDVGSYGYTF. The CDR3 region has the DNA TGTGCCTGGGACGTTGGGTCCTATGGCTACACCTTC.

V and J are TRBV7-2 and TRBJ1-5; a weak D match, TRBD1 (6 bases). Per the germline V gene, CDR1 is SGHTA and CDR2 is FQGNSA. The CDR3 has 13 amino acids. The V and J ends lost 4 bases and 4 bases respectively, with 8 bases between them. This chain's CDR3 is CASSSRGNQPQHF. In DNA, the CDR3 is TGTGCCAGCAGCTCCAGGGGTAATCAGCCCCAGCATTTT.

The V gene is TRBV15, the J gene TRBJ2-7, with no clear D. Germline loops: CDR1 LNHNV, CDR2 YYDKDF (reference sequence). The CDR3 is 13 amino acids. Between the trimmed V and J ends, which lost 0 bases and 2 bases, there was a span of 5 bases. This CDR3 reads CATSRDHPYEQYF. The CDR3 DNA sequence: TGTGCCACCAGCAGAGATCACCCCTACGAGCAGTACTTC.

This clone turned up a few times. CDR3 protein: CASSQRRPSGNSPLHF. The DNA for the CDR3 is TGTGCCAGCAGCCAAAGGAGGCCTAGTGGTAATTCACCCCTCCACTTT. The V gene is TRBV14, the J gene TRBJ1-6; D remains unclear. The germline V gene encodes CDR1 SGHDN and CDR2 FVKESK. V lost 2 bases and J 6 bases, leaving 14 bases between the germline ends. CDR3 length: 16 residues. The full variable domain, completed using reference TRBV14 and TRBJ1-6, is EAGVTQFPSHSVIEKGQTVTLRCDPISGHDNLYWYRRVMGKEIKFLLHFVKESKQDESGMPNNRFLAERTGGTYSTLKVQPAELEDSGVYFCASSQRRPSGNSPLHFGNGTRLTVT.

With respect to this clone: Other DNA sequences of this sample code for an identical CDR3. The chain recombines TRBV30 with TRBJ1-2; the match to TRBD1 covers 8 bases. This CDR3 region has 13 residues. Germline V lookup: CDR1 GTSNPN, CDR2 SVGIG (reference sequence). V was clipped by 0 bases and J by 4 bases; unmatched bases: 1. CDR3 sequence (DNA): TGTGCCTGGAGTGTCGGACAGGGCTATGGCTACACCTTC. Translated: CAWSVGQGYGYTF. Combining the CDR3 with reference TRBV30 and TRBJ1-2 gives the whole variable domain SQTIHQWPATLVQPVGSPLSLECTVEGTSNPNLYWYRQAAGRGLQLLFYSVGIGQISSEVPQNLSASRPQDRQFILSSKKLLLSDSGFYLCAWSVGQGYGYTFGSGTRLTVV.

The V gene is TRBV4-3, the J gene TRBJ2-1; tentatively, D is TRBD2 (7 bases). Per germline, CDR1 LGHNA and CDR2 YSLEER. The CDR3 loop spans 15 amino acids. V gave up 0 bases and J gave up 6 bases, with 12 bases separating them. The CDR3 coding sequence is TGCGCCAGCAGCCAAGATGGGGGAGGGGGCAATGAGCAGTTCTTC. This encodes CASSQDGGGGNEQFF.

This clone appeared a few times. Other DNA sequences of this sample code for an identical CDR3. The chain joins TRBV29-1 to TRBJ1-2; D is unresolved. Trimming shortened V by 5 bases and J by 3 bases, and 7 bases separated the two germline ends. This CDR3 contains 11 residues. The germline CDR1 and CDR2 sequences are SQVTM and ANQGSEA. For the CDR3, the DNA is TGCAGCGTTCGAGGAGACTATGGCTACACCTTC. It codes for CSVRGDYGYTF.

Only one count was recorded for this clone. CDR3 protein: CSAMPGSGNTIYF. Here the CDR3 DNA reads TGCAGCGCCATGCCGGGATCTGGAAACACCATATATTTT. V usage is TRBV29-1 and J usage is TRBJ1-3, with D unresolved. The CDR3 has 13 residues. Per germline, CDR1 SQVTM and CDR2 ANQGSEA. The ends were cut back, 7 bases at V and 1 base at J, with 11 bases in the middle.

V gene TRBV4-3 combines with J gene TRBJ1-1; D not resolved. Germline V gives CDR1 LGHNA, CDR2 YSLEER. The V end lost 5 bases, the J end lost 1 base, and 14 bases lay between the germline ends. The CDR3 sequence is 15 residues long. This CDR3 is CASSLAAKPNTEAFF. For the CDR3, the DNA is TGCGCCAGCAGCTTAGCGGCAAAACCGAACACTGAAGCTTTCTTT.

This clone has a handful of counts. The sample holds other DNA sequences that translate to the same CDR3. The DNA of the CDR3 is TGTGCCAGCAGCTTAGGCAGGGTAGATTCACCCCTCCACTTT. Protein: CASSLGRVDSPLHF. V usage is TRBV7-2 and J usage is TRBJ1-6, with D perhaps matching TRBD1 (5 bases). The CDR3 runs to 14 residues. V lost 1 base and J 8 bases, leaving 9 bases between the germline ends. Germline CDR1 is SGHTA and CDR2 is FQGNSA.